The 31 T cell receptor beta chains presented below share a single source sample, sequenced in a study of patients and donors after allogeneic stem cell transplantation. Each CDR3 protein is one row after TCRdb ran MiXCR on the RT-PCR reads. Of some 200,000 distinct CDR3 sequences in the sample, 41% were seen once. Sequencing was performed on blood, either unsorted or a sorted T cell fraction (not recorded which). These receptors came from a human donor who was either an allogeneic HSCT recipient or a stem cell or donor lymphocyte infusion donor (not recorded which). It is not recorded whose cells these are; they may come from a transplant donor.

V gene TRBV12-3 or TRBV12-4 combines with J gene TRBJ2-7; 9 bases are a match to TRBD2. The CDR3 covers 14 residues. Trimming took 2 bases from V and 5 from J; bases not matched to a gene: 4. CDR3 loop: CASSLRGRADEQYF. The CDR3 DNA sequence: TGTGCCAGCAGTTTACGCGGGAGGGCCGACGAGCAGTACTTC.

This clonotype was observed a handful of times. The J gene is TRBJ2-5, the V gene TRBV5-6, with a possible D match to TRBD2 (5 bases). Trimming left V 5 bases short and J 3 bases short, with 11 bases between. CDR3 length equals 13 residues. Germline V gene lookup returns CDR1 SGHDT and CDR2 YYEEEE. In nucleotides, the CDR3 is TGTGCCAGCAGTACGGAGGCGGAAGAGACCCAGTACTTC. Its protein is CASSTEAEETQYF.

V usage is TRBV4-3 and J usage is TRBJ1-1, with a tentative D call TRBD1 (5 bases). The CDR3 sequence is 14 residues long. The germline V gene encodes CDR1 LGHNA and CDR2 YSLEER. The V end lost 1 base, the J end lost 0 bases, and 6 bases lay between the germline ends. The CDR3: CASSQGGMNTEAFF. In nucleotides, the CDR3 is TGCGCCAGCAGCCAAGGGGGGATGAACACTGAAGCTTTCTTT.

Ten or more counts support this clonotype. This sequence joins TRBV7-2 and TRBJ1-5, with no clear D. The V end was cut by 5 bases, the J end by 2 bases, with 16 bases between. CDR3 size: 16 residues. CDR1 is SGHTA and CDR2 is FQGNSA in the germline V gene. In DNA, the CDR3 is TGTGCCAGCAGCCTGTACAGATGGGAGGGCAATCAGCCCCAGCATTTT. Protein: CASSLYRWEGNQPQHF.

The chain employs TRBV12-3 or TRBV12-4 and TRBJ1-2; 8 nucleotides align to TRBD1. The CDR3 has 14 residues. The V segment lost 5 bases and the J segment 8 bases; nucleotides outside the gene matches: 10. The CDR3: CASSPRTGREGYTF. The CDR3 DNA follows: TGTGCCAGCAGTCCTCGGACAGGGAGGGAAGGCTACACCTTC.

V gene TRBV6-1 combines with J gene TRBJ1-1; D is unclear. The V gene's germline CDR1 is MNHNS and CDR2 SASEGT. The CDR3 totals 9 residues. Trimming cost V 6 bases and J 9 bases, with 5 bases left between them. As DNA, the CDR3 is TGTGCCAGCAGAGGGAAAGCTTTCTTT. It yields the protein CASRGKAFF.

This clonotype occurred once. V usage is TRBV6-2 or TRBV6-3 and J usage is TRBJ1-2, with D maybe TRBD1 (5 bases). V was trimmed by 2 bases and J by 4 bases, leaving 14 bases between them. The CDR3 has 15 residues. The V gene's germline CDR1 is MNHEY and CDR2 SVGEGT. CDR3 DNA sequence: TGTGCCAGCAGTTACCCGGGACGGAGCCTCTATGGCTACACCTTC. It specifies CASSYPGRSLYGYTF.

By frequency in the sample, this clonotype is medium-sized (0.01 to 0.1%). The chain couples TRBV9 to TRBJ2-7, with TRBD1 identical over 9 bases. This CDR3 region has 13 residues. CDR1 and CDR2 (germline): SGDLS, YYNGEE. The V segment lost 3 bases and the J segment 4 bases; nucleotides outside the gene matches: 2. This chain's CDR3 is CASSAQGAYEQYF. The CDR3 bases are TGTGCCAGCAGCGCACAGGGGGCGTACGAGCAGTACTTC.

The chain's CDR3 is CASSEGTSGSTDTQYF. The DNA for the CDR3 is TGTGCCAGCAGCGAGGGGACTAGCGGCTCCACAGATACGCAGTATTTT. The rearrangement uses TRBV9 and TRBJ2-3, with 11 bases aligning to TRBD2. CDR1 SGDLS and CDR2 YYNGEE come from the germline V gene. This CDR3 is built from 16 residues. Trimming at V came to 3 bases and at J to 2 bases, leaving 5 bases not matched to a gene.

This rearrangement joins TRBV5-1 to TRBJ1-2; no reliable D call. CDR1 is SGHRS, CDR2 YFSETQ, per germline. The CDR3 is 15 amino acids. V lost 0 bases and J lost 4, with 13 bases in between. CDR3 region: CASSLDRVDGYGYTF. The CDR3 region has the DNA TGCGCCAGCAGCTTGGATCGTGTAGATGGCTATGGCTACACCTTC.

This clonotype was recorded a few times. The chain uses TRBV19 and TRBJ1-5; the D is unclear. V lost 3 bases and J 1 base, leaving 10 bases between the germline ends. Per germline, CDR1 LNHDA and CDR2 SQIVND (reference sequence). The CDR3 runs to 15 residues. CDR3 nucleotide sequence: TGTGCCAGTAGTATTATTTTTGGGAGCAATCAGCCCCAGCATTTT. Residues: CASSIIFGSNQPQHF.

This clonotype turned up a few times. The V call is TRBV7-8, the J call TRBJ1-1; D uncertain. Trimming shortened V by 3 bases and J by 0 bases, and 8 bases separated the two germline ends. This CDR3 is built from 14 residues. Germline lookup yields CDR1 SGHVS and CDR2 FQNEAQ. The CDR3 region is CASSFRNMNTEAFF. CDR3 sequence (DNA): TGTGCCAGCAGCTTTCGGAATATGAACACTGAAGCTTTCTTT. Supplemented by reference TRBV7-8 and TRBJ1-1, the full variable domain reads GAGVSQSPRYKVAKRGQDVALRCDPISGHVSLFWYQQALGQGPEFLTYFQNEAQLDKSGLPSDRFFAERPEGSVSTLKIQRTQQEDSAVYLCASSFRNMNTEAFFGQGTRLTVV.

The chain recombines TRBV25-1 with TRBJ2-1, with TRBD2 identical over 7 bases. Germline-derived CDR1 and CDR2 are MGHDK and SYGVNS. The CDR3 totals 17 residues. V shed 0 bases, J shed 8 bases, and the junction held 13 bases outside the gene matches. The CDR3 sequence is CASSEYIAGARQDEQFF. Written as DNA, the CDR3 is TGTGCCAGCAGTGAATATATAGCGGGCGCGCGTCAGGATGAGCAGTTCTTC. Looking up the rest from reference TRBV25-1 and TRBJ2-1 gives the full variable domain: EADIYQTPRYLVIGTGKKITLECSQTMGHDKMYWYQQDPGMELHLIHYSYGVNSTEKGDLSSESTVSRIRTEHFPLTLESARPSHTSQYLCASSEYIAGARQDEQFFGPGTRLTVL.

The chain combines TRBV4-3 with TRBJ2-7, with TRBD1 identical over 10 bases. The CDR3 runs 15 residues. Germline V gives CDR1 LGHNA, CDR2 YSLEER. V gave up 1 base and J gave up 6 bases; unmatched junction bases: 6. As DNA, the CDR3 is TGCGCCAGCAGCCAAGGAGGGACAGGGGACCCCGAGCAGTACTTC. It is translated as CASSQGGTGDPEQYF.

The CDR3 DNA reads TGCGCCAGCAGCCTACAGGGGGCTGCCTATGGCTACACCTTC. As protein: CASSLQGAAYGYTF. The chain has TRBV4-1 and TRBJ1-2; 9 nucleotides line up with TRBD1. V lost 4 bases, J lost 4 bases, and 4 bases stayed unmatched. The CDR3 contains 14 residues. Germline CDR1 MGHRA, CDR2 YSYEKL.

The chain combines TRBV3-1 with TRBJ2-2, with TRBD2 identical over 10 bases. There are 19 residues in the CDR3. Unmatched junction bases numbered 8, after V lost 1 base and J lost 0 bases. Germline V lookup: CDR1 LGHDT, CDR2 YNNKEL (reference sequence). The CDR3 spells CASSQVALAGSANTGELFF. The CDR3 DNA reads TGTGCCAGCAGCCAAGTAGCACTAGCGGGATCCGCGAACACCGGGGAGCTGTTTTTT.

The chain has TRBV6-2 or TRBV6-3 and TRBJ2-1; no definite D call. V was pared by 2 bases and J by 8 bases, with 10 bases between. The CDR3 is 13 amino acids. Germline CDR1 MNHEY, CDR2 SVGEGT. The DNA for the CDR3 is TGTGCCAGCAGTTACCCTCTTACGGATGAGCAGTTCTTC. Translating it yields CASSYPLTDEQFF.

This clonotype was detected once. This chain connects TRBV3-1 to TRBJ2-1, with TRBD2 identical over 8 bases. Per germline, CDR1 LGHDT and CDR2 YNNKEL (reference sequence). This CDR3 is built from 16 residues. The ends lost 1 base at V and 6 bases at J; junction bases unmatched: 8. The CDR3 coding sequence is TGTGCCAGCAGCCAAGTGGTCAAGCTAGCGGGCAATGAGCAGTTCTTC. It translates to CASSQVVKLAGNEQFF.

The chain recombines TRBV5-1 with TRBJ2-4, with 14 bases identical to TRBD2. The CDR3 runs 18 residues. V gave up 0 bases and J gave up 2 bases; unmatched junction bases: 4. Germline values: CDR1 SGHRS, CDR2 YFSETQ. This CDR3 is CASSLGTSGRLSKNIQYF. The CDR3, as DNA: TGCGCCAGCAGCTTGGGGACTAGCGGGAGGCTCTCCAAAAACATTCAGTACTTC.

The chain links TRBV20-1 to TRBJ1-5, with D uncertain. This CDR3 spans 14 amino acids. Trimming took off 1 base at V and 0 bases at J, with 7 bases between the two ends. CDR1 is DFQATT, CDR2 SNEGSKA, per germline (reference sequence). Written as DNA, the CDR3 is TGCAGTGCTAGAGCACGGATTAGCAATCAGCCCCAGCATTTT. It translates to CSARARISNQPQHF.

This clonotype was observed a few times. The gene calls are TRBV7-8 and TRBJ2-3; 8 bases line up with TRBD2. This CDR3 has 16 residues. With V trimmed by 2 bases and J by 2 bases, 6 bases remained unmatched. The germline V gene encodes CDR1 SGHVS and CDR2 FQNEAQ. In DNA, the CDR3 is TGTGCCAGCAGCTTAAGTCCAGCGGGAGCCACAGATACGCAGTATTTT. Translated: CASSLSPAGATDTQYF.

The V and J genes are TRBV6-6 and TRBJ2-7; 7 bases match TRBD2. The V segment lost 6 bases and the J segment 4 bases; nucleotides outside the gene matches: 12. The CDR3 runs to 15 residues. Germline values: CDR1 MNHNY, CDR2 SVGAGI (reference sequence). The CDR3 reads CASSVLAIPGYEQYF. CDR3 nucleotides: TGTGCCAGCAGCGTACTAGCGATCCCCGGGTACGAGCAGTACTTC.

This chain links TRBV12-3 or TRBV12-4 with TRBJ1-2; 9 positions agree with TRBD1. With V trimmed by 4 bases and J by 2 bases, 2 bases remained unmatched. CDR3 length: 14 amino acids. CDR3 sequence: CASSSGQGNYGYTF. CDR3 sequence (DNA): TGTGCCAGCAGTTCGGGACAGGGAAACTATGGCTACACCTTC.

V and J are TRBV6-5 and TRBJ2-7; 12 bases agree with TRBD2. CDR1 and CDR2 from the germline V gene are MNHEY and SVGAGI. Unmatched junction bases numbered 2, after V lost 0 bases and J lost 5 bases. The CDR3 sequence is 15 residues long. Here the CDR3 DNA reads TGTGCCAGCAGTTACTCGGGACTAGCGGGTGACGAGCAGTACTTC. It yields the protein CASSYSGLAGDEQYF.

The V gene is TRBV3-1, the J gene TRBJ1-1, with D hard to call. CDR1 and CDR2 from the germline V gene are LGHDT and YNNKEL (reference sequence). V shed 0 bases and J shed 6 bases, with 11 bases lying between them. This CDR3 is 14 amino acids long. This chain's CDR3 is CASSQEIGVAEAFF. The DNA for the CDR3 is TGTGCCAGCAGCCAAGAAATAGGAGTCGCTGAAGCTTTCTTT.

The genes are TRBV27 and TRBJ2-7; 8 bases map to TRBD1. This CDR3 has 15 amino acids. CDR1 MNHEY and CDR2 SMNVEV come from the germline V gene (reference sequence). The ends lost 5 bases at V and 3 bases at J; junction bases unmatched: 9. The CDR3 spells CASSLRTGSVYEQYF. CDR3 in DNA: TGTGCCAGCAGTCTCCGGACAGGGTCGGTCTACGAGCAGTACTTC.

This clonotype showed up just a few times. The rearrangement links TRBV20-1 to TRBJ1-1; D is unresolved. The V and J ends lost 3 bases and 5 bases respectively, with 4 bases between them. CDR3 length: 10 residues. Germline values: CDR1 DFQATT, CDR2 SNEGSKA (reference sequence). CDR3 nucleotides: TGCAGTGCTAGTCGGACTGAAGCTTTCTTT. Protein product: CSASRTEAFF.

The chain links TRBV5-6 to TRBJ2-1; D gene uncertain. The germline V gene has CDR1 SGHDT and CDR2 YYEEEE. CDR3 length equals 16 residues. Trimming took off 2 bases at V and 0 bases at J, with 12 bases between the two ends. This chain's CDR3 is CASSFVHSSSYNEQFF. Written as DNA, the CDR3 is TGTGCCAGCAGCTTTGTTCATTCGAGCTCCTACAATGAGCAGTTCTTC.

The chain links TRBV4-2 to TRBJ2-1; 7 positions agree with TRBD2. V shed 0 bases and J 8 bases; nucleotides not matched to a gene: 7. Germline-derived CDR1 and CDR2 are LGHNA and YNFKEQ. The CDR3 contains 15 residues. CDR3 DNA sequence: TGTGCCAGCAGCCAAGATAAACTAGGACTAGATGAGCAGTTCTTC. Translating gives CASSQDKLGLDEQFF.

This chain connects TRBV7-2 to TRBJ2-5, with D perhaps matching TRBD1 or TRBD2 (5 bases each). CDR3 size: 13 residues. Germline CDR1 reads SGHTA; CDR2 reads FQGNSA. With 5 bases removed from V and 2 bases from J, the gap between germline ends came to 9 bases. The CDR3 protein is CASSPWGQETQYF. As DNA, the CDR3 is TGTGCCAGCAGCCCCTGGGGGCAAGAGACCCAGTACTTC.

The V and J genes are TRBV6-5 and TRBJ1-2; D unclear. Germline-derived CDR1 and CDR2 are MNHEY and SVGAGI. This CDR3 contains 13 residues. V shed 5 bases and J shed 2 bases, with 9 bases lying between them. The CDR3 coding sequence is TGTGCCAGCAGTCAGACATTGAACTATGGCTACACCTTC. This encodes CASSQTLNYGYTF.